The 6 T cell receptor beta chains below were found in one sample sequenced in a study of blood T cell repertoires in COVID-19. Repertoires were generated with immunoSEQ multiplex PCR, while TCRdb's copy carries only in-frame clones and drops some. The sample lists 200,000 to 300,000 clones, around nine tenths occurring once. Sequences were obtained from peripheral blood. The origin of the receptors is a woman aged 60 to 75 with COVID-19, enrolled during active disease.

V gene TRBV11-2 combines with J gene TRBJ2-7; D gene unclear. The germline gives CDR1 SGHAT, CDR2 FQNNGV. Trimming shortened V by 1 base and J by 2 bases, and 12 bases separated the two germline ends. The CDR3 contains 15 residues. CDR3 in DNA: TGTGCCAGCAGCTTAGCCAGTGGAGAGACCTACGAGCAGTACTTC. It specifies CASSLASGETYEQYF.

The chain joins TRBV5-6 to TRBJ2-1; D might be TRBD2 (5 bases). Germline CDR1 and CDR2: SGHDT and YYEEEE. Trimming stripped 4 bases from V and 5 bases from J, with 10 bases between. The CDR3 spans 13 residues. CDR3 nucleotide sequence: TGTGCCAGCAGCCCTACAGCGGACAATGAGCAGTTCTTC. Its protein is CASSPTADNEQFF.

V and J are TRBV7-3 and TRBJ2-1, with 11 bases identical to TRBD2. CDR3 length equals 15 residues. V dropped 2 bases and J dropped 8; count of bases not matched to a gene: 5. From germline, CDR1 is SGHTA and CDR2 FQGTGA. CDR3 in DNA: TGTGCCAGCAGCTTATGGGGTAGCGGGAGGGATGAGCAGTTCTTC. Its protein is CASSLWGSGRDEQFF. The full variable domain, completed using reference TRBV7-3 and TRBJ2-1, is GAGVSQTPSNKVTEKGKYVELRCDPISGHTALYWYRQSLGQGPEFLIYFQGTGAADDSGLPNDRFFAVRPEGSVSTLKIQRTERGDSAVYLCASSLWGSGRDEQFFGPGTRLTVL.

The V and J genes are TRBV7-6 and TRBJ1-6; a weak D match, TRBD1 (6 bases). The V and J ends lost 6 bases and 7 bases respectively, with 22 bases between them. The CDR3 loop spans 17 amino acids. Germline V CDR1 and CDR2: SGHVS, FNYEAQ. The CDR3 DNA sequence: TGTGCCAGCAGTCCCAGCGCAACCGGGACAAGGAATTCACCCCTCCACTTT. It translates to CASSPSATGTRNSPLHF.

The chain recombines TRBV6-5 with TRBJ1-5; D is uncertain. Trimming took 5 bases from V and 2 from J, leaving 10 bases between them. Germline lookup yields CDR1 MNHEY and CDR2 SVGAGI. The CDR3 runs 14 residues. CDR3 bases: TGTGCCAGCAGTCCGAGCGCGGGCAATCAGCCCCAGCATTTT. This translates into CASSPSAGNQPQHF.

This chain connects TRBV4-3 to TRBJ1-2, with D hard to call. The V gene lost 0 bases and the J gene lost 3 bases, with 20 bases spanning the gap. The CDR3 totals 18 residues. Germline V gives CDR1 LGHNA, CDR2 YSLEER. Here the CDR3 DNA reads TGCGCCAGCAGCCAAGATGAAGTAAGATCGGCGGCAGACTATGGCTACACCTTC. It codes for CASSQDEVRSAADYGYTF.